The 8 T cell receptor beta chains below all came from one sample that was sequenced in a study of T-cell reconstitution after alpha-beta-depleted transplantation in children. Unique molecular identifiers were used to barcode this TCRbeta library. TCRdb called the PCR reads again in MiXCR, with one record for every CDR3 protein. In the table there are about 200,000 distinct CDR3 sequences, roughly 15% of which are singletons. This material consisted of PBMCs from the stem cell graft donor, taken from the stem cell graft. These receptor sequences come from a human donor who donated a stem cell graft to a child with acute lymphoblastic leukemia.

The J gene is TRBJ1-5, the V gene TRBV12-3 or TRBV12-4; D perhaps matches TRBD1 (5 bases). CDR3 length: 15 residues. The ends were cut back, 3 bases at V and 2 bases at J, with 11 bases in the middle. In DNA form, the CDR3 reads TGTGCCAGCAGTTTCTGGGGAGGGGGCAATCAGCCCCAGCATTTT. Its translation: CASSFWGGGNQPQHF.

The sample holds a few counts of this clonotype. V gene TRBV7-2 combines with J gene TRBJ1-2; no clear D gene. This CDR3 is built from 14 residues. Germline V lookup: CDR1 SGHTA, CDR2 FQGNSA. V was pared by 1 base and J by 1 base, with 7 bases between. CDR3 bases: TGTGCCAGCAGCTTAGGTCGCCTTAACTATGGCTACACCTTC. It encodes CASSLGRLNYGYTF.

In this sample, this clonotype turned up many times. CDR3 protein: CASSPRTGTATDTQYF. The CDR3 region has the DNA TGCGCCAGCAGCCCCAGGACAGGGACGGCCACAGATACGCAGTATTTT. This chain uses TRBV5-1 with TRBJ2-3, with 8 nucleotides matching TRBD1. V lost 4 bases to trimming and J lost 2 bases; unmatched junction nucleotides: 9. Per germline, CDR1 SGHRS and CDR2 YFSETQ. The CDR3 consists of 16 residues.

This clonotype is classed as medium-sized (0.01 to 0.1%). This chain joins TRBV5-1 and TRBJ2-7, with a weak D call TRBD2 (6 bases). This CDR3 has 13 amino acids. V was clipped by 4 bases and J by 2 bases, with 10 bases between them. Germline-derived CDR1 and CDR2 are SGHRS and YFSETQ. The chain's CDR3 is CASSPGEAYEQYF. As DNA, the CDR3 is TGCGCCAGCAGCCCGGGGGAAGCCTACGAGCAGTACTTC. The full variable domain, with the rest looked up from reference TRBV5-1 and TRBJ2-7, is KAGVTQTPRYLIKTRGQQVTLSCSPISGHRSVSWYQQTPGQGLQFLFEYFSETQRNKGNFPGRFSGRQFSNSRSEMNVSTLELGDSALYLCASSPGEAYEQYFGPGTRLTVT.

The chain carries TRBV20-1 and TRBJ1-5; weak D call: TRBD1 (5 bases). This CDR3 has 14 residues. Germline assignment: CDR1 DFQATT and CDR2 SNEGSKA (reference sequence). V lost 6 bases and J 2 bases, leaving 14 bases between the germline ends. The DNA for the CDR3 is TGCAGTGCCGTGGAGGGGACCCGCAATCAGCCCCAGCATTTT. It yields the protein CSAVEGTRNQPQHF.

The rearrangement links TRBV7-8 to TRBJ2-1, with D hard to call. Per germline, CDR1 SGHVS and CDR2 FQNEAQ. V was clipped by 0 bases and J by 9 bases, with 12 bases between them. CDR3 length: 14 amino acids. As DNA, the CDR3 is TGTGCCAGCAGCTTAGCTCCGGGCAGCGCTGAGCAGTTCTTC. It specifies CASSLAPGSAEQFF.

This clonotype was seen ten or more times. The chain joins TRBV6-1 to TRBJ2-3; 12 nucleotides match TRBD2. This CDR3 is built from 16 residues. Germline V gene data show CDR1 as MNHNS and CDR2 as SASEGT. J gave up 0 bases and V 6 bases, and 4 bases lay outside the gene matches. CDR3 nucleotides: TGTGCCAGCAGGGGACTAGCGGGTGCTAGCACAGATACGCAGTATTTT. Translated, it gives CASRGLAGASTDTQYF.

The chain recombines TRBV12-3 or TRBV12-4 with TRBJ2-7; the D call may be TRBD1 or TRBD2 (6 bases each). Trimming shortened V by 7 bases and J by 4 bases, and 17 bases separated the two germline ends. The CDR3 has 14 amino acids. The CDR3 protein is CASTVGGPSYEQYF. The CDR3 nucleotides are TGTGCCAGCACCGTGGGGGGCCCATCTTACGAGCAGTACTTC.